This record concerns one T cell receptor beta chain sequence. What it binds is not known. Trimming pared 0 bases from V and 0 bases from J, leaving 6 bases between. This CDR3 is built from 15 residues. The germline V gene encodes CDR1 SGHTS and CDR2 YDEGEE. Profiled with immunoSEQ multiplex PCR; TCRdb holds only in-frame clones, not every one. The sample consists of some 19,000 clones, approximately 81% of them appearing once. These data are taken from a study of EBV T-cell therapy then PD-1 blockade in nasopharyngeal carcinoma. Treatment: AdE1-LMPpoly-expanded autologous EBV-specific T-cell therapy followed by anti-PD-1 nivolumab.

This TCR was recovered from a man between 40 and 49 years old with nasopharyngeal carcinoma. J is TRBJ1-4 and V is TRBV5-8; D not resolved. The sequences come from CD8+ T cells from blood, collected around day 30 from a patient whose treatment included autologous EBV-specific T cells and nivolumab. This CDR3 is CASSLDLATNEKLFF. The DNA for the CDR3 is TGTGCCAGCAGCTTGGATCTTGCAACTAATGAAAAACTGTTTTTT.